This T cell receptor beta chain was found in a study of graft-versus-host responses after intestinal transplantation. After removal of 7 bases from V and 3 bases from J, the junction contained 12 bases not matched to a gene. This CDR3 region has 18 residues. CDR1 and CDR2 (germline): SNHLY, FYNNEI. Data came from immunoSEQ multiplex PCR; TCRdb stores just in-frame clones and leaves some out. The sample has around 20,000 clones, around 90% seen once. The V call is TRBV2, the J call TRBJ2-3, with 14 bases lining up with TRBD2. The sequence was obtained from a human patient who received an intestinal transplant, so some T cells may come from the graft donor. Sequencing was performed on PBMCs, taken about 350 days after transplant. This CDR3 is CASTKGGTSGSSTDTQYF. As DNA, the CDR3 is TGTGCCAGCACCAAAGGGGGGACTAGCGGGAGTAGTACAGATACGCAGTATTTT.